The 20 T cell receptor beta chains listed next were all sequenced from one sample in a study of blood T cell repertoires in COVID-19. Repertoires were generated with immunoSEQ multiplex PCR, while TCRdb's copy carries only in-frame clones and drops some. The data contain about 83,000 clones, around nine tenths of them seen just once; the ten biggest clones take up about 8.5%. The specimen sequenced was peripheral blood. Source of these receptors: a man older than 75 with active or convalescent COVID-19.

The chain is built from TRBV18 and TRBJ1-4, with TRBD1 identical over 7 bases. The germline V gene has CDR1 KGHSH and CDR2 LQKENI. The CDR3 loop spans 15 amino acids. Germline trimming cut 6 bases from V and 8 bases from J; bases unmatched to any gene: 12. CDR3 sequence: CASSRLDRVGEKLFF. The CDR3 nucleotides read TGTGCCAGCTCGCGCCTCGACAGGGTGGGCGAAAAACTGTTTTTT.

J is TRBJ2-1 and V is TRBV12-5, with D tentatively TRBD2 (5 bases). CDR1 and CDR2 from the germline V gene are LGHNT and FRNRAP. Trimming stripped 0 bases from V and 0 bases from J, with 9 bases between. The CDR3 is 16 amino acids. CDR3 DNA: TGTGCTAGTGGTTTGGTATACACTAGCTCCTACAATGAGCAGTTCTTC. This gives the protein CASGLVYTSSYNEQFF. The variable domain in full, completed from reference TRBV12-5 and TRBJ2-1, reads DARVTQTPRHKVTEMGQEVTMRCQPILGHNTVFWYRQTMMQGLELLAYFRNRAPLDDSGMPKDRFSAEMPDATLATLKIQPSEPRDSAVYFCASGLVYTSSYNEQFFGPGTRLTVL.

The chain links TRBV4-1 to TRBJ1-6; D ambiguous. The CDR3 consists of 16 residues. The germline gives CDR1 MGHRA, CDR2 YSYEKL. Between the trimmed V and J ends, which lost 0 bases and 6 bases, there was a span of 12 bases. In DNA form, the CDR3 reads TGCGCCAGCAGCCAAGATTCGTATCGGTTTAATTCACCCCTCCACTTT. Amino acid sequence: CASSQDSYRFNSPLHF.

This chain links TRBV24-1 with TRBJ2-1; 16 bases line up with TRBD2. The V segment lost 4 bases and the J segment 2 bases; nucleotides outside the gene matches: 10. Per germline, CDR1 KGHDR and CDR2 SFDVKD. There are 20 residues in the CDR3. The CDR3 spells CATSDSGLAGGSKAYNEQFF. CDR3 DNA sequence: TGTGCCACCAGTGACTCGGGACTAGCGGGAGGGTCTAAGGCCTACAATGAGCAGTTCTTC.

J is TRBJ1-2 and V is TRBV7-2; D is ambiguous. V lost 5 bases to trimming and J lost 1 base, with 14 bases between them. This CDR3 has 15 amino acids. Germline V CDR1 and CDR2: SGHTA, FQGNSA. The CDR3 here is CASSPDTALNYGYTF. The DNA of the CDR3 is TGTGCCAGCAGCCCAGACACGGCCCTTAACTATGGCTACACCTTC.

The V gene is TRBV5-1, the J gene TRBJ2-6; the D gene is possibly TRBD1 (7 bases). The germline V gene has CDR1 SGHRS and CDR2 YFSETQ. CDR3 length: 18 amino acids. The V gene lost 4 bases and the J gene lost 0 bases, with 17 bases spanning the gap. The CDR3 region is CASSLEGALFSGANVLTF. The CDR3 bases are TGCGCCAGCAGCCTGGAGGGGGCCCTATTCTCTGGGGCCAACGTCCTGACTTTC.

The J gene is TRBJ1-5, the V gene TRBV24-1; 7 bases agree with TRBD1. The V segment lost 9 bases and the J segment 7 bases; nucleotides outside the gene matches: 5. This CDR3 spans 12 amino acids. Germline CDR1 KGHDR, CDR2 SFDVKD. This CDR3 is CATSQGRQPQHF. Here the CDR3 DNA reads TGTGCCACCTCACAGGGGCGGCAGCCCCAGCATTTT.

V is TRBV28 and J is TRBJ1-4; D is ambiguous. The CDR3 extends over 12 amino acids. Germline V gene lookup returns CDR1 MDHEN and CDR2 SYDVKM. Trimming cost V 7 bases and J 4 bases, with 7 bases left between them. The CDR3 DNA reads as TGTGCCAGCATGGGAGATAATGAAAAACTGTTTTTT. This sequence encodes CASMGDNEKLFF.

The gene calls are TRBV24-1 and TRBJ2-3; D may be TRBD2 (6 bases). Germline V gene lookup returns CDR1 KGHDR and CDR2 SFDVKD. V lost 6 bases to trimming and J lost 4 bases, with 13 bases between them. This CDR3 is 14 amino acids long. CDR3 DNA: TGTGCCACCAGTCGGGGAGGAATGGCAGATACGCAGTATTTT. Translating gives CATSRGGMADTQYF.

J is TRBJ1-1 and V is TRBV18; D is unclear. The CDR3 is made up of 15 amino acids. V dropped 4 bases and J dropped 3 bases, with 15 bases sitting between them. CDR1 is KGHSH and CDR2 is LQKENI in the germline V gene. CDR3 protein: CASSLSKGRDTEAFF. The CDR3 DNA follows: TGTGCCAGCTCACTAAGTAAAGGCCGGGACACTGAAGCTTTCTTT.

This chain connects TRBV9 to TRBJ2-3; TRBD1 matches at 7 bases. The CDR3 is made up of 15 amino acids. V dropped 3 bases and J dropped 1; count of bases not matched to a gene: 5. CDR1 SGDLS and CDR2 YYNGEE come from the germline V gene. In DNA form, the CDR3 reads TGTGCCAGCAGCGCGGACAGGAGACGCACAGATACGCAGTATTTT. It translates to CASSADRRRTDTQYF.

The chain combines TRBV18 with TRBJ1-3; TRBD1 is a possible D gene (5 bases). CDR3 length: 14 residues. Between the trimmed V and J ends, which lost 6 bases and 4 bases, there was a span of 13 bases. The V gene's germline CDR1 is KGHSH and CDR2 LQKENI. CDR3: CASSGLPGGNTIYF. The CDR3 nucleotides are TGTGCCAGCTCGGGGCTCCCGGGCGGAAACACCATATATTTT.

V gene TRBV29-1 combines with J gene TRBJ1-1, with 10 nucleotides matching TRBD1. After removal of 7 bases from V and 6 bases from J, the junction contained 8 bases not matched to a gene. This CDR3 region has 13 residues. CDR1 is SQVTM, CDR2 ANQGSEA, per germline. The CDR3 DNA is TGCAGCGCCCGACAGGGGGCTATCTCTGAAGCTTTCTTT. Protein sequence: CSARQGAISEAFF.

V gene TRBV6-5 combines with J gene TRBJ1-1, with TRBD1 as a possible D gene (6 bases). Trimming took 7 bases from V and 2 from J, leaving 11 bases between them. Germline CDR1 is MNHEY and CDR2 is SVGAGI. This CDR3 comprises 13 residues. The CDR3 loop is CASKVQGNTEAFF. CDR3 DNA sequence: TGTGCCAGCAAGGTACAGGGCAACACTGAAGCTTTCTTT.

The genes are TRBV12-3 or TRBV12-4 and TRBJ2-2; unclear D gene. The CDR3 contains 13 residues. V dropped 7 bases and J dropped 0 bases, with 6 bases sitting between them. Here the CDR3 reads CASKNSNTGELFF. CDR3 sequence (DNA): TGTGCCAGCAAAAACTCGAACACCGGGGAGCTGTTTTTT.

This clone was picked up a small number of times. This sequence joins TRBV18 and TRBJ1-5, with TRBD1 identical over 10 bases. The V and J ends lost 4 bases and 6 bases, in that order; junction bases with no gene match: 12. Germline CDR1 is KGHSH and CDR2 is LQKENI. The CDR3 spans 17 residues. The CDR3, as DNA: TGTGCCAGCTCACACGCCGGGACAGGGGAGGGAAGTCAGCCCCAGCATTTT. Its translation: CASSHAGTGEGSQPQHF.

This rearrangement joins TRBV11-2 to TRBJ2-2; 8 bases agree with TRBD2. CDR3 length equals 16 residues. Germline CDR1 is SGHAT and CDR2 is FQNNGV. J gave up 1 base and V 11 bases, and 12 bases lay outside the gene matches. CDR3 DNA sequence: TGTGCCTGGCCGGTGGTAGCGGGGCTGAACACCGGGGAGCTGTTTTTT. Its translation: CAWPVVAGLNTGELFF.

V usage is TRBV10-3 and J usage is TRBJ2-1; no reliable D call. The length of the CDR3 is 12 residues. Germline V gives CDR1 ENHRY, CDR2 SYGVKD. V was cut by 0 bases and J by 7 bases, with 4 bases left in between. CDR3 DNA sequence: TGTGCCATCAGTGAGTCCGGGAATGAGCAGTTCTTC. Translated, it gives CAISESGNEQFF.

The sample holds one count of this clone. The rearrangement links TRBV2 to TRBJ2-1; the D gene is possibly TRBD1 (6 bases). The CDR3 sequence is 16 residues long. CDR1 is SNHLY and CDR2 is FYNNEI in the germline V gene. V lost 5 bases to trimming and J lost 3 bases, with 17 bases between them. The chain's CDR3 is CASSYIEQGIYNEQFF. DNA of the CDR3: TGTGCCAGCAGTTACATCGAGCAGGGGATCTACAATGAGCAGTTCTTC.

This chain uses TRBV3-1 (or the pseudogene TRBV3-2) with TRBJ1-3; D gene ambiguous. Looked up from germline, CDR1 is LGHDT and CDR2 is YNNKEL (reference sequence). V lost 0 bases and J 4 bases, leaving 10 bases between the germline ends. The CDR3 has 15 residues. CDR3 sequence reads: CASSQDLFSGNTIYF. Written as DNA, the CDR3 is TGTGCCAGCAGCCAAGATCTGTTCTCCGGAAACACCATATATTTT.